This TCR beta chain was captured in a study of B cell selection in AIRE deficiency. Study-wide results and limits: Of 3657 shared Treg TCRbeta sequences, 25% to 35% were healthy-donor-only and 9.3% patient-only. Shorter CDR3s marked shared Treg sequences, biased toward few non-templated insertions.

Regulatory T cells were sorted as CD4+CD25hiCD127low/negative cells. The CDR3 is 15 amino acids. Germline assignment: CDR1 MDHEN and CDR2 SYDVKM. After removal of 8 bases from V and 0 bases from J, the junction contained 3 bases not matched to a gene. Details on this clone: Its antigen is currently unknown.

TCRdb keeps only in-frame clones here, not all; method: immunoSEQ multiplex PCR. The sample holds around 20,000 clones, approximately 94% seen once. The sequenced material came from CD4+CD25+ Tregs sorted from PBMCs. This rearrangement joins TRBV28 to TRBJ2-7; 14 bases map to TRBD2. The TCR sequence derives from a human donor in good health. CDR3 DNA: TGTGCCAGCCGGACTAGCGGGGGGAGCTCCTACGAGCAGTACTTC. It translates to CASRTSGGSSYEQYF.